The rows below give T cell receptor beta chains drawn from one sample of a study of T cells in Graves' hyperthyroidism and ophthalmopathy. MiXCR, applied by TCRdb to the multiplex PCR reads, yields one record per CDR3 protein. The data contain about 620,000 distinct CDR3 sequences, around 15% of them singletons. Sequenced sample: blood. The receptors were sampled from a woman aged 25 to 45 with Graves' hyperthyroidism. The CDR3 runs from the conserved cysteine through the conserved F or W. D genes are given only for firm matches. Only part of the rows carry a size: once, few, many, or a class if the clone is expanded.

D gene	V gene	clone size	J gene	CDR3 DNA	CDR3 protein
-	TRBV7-8	many	TRBJ1-1	TGTGCCAGCAGCTTTGGCGTAGACACTGAAGCTTTCTTT	CASSFGVDTEAFF
TRBD2	TRBV7-3	-	TRBJ2-1	TGTGCCAGCAGCGACCGGACTAGCGGGAAAGGGGAGCAGTTCTTC	CASSDRTSGKGEQFF
-	TRBV6-1	many	TRBJ2-7	TGTGCCAGCAGGACGAATTACGAGCAGTACTTC	CASRTNYEQYF
-	TRBV29-1	many	TRBJ2-3	TGCAGCGTTCAAAACTTGACTATCACAGATACGCAGTATTTT	CSVQNLTITDTQYF
-	TRBV19	-	TRBJ2-7	TGTGCCAGTAGTGTAGGACACCCCGGAGCTTCCTACGAGCAGTACTTC	CASSVGHPGASYEQYF
-	TRBV20-1	few	TRBJ1-5	TGCAGTGCTAGAGACCCGACACCAAGCAATCAGCCCCAGCATTTT	CSARDPTPSNQPQHF
TRBD2	TRBV3-1	many	TRBJ2-3	TGTGCCAGCAGCCAGGGACTAGCGGGAGCTACAGATACGCAGTATTTT	CASSQGLAGATDTQYF
TRBD2	TRBV7-2	-	TRBJ2-5	TGTGCCAGCAGCTTAGCCCTAGCGGGGGGGTACCAAGAGACCCAGTACTTC	CASSLALAGGYQETQYF
-	TRBV5-1	-	TRBJ2-1	TGCGCCAGCAGCGGGGCTCACTCCTACAATGAGCAGTTCTTC	CASSGAHSYNEQFF
-	TRBV6-1	many	TRBJ2-1	TGTGCCAGCAGTGAAGCGCGACGGACTTTCTCCTACAATGAGCAGTTCTTC	CASSEARRTFSYNEQFF
-	TRBV11-2	-	TRBJ2-5	TGTGCCAGCAGTCTATGGGGGCGTCAGACCCAGTACTTC	CASSLWGRQTQYF
-	TRBV20-1	-	TRBJ2-2	TGCAGTGCTAGGGCCCCAGGGAAGAGGACCGGGGAGCTGTTTTTT	CSARAPGKRTGELFF
-	TRBV12-3/TRBV12-4	few	TRBJ1-3	TGTGCCACCCAACGAGGGGGAAACACCATATATTTT	CATQRGGNTIYF
TRBD2	TRBV3-1	many	TRBJ2-1	TGTGCCAGCAGCCAAGATCCGGCTAGCGGGAGGAGGAATGAGCAGTTCTTC	CASSQDPASGRRNEQFF
-	TRBV20-1	many	TRBJ2-7	TGCAGTGCTAGTGACGGGCACTTTACCTACGAGCAGTACTTC	CSASDGHFTYEQYF
TRBD2	TRBV19	few	TRBJ2-7	TGTGCCAGTAGGGCAGCGGGAGGGTCCTACGAGCAGTACTTC	CASRAAGGSYEQYF
-	TRBV18	-	TRBJ2-7	TGTGCCAGCTCACCGGGACACGGCTCCTACGAGCAGTACTTC	CASSPGHGSYEQYF
-	TRBV12-3/TRBV12-4	many	TRBJ2-1	TGTGCCAGCAGTTTAGCCGGGGGGTGGGGACAGTTTTACAATGAGCAGTTCTTC	CASSLAGGWGQFYNEQFF
-	TRBV29-1	few	TRBJ2-7	TGCAGCGTCAAACTGTACCTTACTACAAACTACGAGCAGTACTTC	CSVKLYLTTNYEQYF
-	TRBV20-1	few	TRBJ1-1	TGCAGTGCTAGCTGGGTGACAAACACTGAAGCTTTCTTT	CSASWVTNTEAFF
-	TRBV5-1	-	TRBJ2-3	TGCGCCAGCAAAGCGCTGGGGACCACAGATACGCAGTATTTT	CASKALGTTDTQYF
TRBD2	TRBV28	many	TRBJ2-3	TGTGCCAGCAGCCTTAGGACTAGCGGATACGGAACAGATACGCAGTATTTT	CASSLRTSGYGTDTQYF
-	TRBV28	many	TRBJ2-1	TGTGCCAGCAGTCCCAGGGGTTCCTACAATGAGCAGTTCTTC	CASSPRGSYNEQFF
-	TRBV28	many	TRBJ2-3	TGTGCCAGCATGGTCCAGGGAAGATCAGATACGCAGTATTTT	CASMVQGRSDTQYF
TRBD2	TRBV13	many	TRBJ2-7	TGTGCCAGCAGCTCCGCTGGACTAGCGGGGGCTCACGAGCAGTACTTC	CASSSAGLAGAHEQYF
-	TRBV28	many	TRBJ1-4	TGTGCCAGCAGCACAGGGTTGGAAAAGGAAAAACTGTTTTTT	CASSTGLEKEKLFF
TRBD1	TRBV6-1	many	TRBJ1-5	TGTGCCAGCAGTGAAATCGGGACAGGCAATCAGCCCCAGCATTTT	CASSEIGTGNQPQHF
-	TRBV6-2/TRBV6-3	few	TRBJ1-1	TGTGTCAGCAGTCTTTCAGGTAACACTGAAGCTTTCTTT	CVSSLSGNTEAFF
-	TRBV3-1	many	TRBJ2-1	TGTGCCAGCAGCCAACCTTCCAGGGGTAGTGAGCAGTTCTTC	CASSQPSRGSEQFF
TRBD2	TRBV29-1	many	TRBJ2-1	TGCAGCGTTCCCGGGACTAGCGGGCACGAGCAGTTCTTC	CSVPGTSGHEQFF
TRBD1	TRBV6-6	-	TRBJ2-2	TGTGCCAGCAGTTACCCCCGGGACAGGGGGGCAATTTTCACCGGGGAGCTGTTTTTT	CASSYPRDRGAIFTGELFF
-	TRBV19	-	TRBJ1-1	TGTGCCAGTAGTATCCCGGCCGGCACTGAAGCTTTCTTT	CASSIPAGTEAFF
-	TRBV30	few	TRBJ2-2	TGTGCCTGGAGTAGCCGGAGGGCCGACACCGGGGAGCTGTTTTTT	CAWSSRRADTGELFF
-	TRBV30	few	TRBJ2-2	TGTGCCTGGCTACGGACGACTCACGGGACTTTGAACACCGGGGAGCTGTTTTTT	CAWLRTTHGTLNTGELFF
TRBD1	TRBV27	many	TRBJ1-6	TGTGCCAGCAGGACAGGGCTGCATTCACCCCTCCACTTT	CASRTGLHSPLHF
-	TRBV2	few	TRBJ1-5	TGTGCCAGCAGTGAGGGGGGTATTAAGGGGGAGCCCCAGCATTTT	CASSEGGIKGEPQHF
-	TRBV20-1	-	TRBJ2-1	TGCAGTGCTAGAGATCCTACAGGGAGGGAGGAGCAGTTCTTC	CSARDPTGREEQFF
-	TRBV7-2	-	TRBJ2-2	TGTGCCAGCTCGTTTCGGCTAGCGAGTACCGGGGAGCTGTTTTTT	CASSFRLASTGELFF
-	TRBV6-1	many	TRBJ1-5	TGTGCCAGCAGTTATTATGGCAGGGAGGGACCCCAGCATTTT	CASSYYGREGPQHF
-	TRBV3-1	few	TRBJ2-2	TGTGCCAGCAGCCGCCGACAGAACACCGGGGAGCTGTTTTTT	CASSRRQNTGELFF
-	TRBV6-2/TRBV6-3	few	TRBJ2-7	TGTGCCAGCAAGCGAGGGGCAGGCGAGCAGTACTTC	CASKRGAGEQYF
-	TRBV11-1	many	TRBJ2-3	TGTGCCAGCAGCTTAGAGGCGGGACTGACAGATACGCAGTATTTT	CASSLEAGLTDTQYF
TRBD1	TRBV28	many	TRBJ2-2	TGTGCCAGCAGTTCTCCCGGGACAGGGGCCGGGGAGCTGTTTTTT	CASSSPGTGAGELFF
-	TRBV28	-	TRBJ1-2	TGTGCCAGCCAGGACAGCACTAACTATGGCTACACCTTC	CASQDSTNYGYTF
TRBD1	TRBV28	many	TRBJ2-3	TGTGCCAGCAGTTTCGGACAGGGTACGAATTTTGTGGATACGCAGTATTTT	CASSFGQGTNFVDTQYF
-	TRBV30	many	TRBJ1-5	TGTGCCTGGAGTCGGGCTCTGCATCAGCCCCAGCATTTT	CAWSRALHQPQHF
TRBD1	TRBV6-1	many	TRBJ2-7	TGTGCCAGCAGTCCAAACAGGGGGTTAGCCTACGAGCAGTACTTC	CASSPNRGLAYEQYF
TRBD1	TRBV24-1	many	TRBJ2-1	TGTGCCACCAGTGAACCGGGACAGGGATACAATGAGCAGTTCTTC	CATSEPGQGYNEQFF
TRBD2	TRBV12-3/TRBV12-4	-	TRBJ2-7	TGTGCCAGCGGCGGACTAGCGGAGACCTACGAGCAGTACTTC	CASGGLAETYEQYF